This TCR beta chain was profiled in a study of blood T cell repertoires in COVID-19. Background on the study: Both acute and convalescent COVID-19 samples were obtained from the United States, Italy and Spain. Sample material is recorded as cDNA or gDNA derived from T cells, B-cell-depleted T cells, or PBMCs.

Source study methods: Amplification of reference gene primers provided the estimated nucleated cell counts. Method: immunoSEQ multiplex PCR; TCRdb's copy keeps in-frame clones and lacks some. That table furnishes V, J and clone size, whereas the DNA furnished D and trimming. The sample consists of more than 250,000 clones, 84% of them appearing once. This clonotype was sampled from a human donor in a cohort sampled during active COVID-19. Sequencing was performed on peripheral blood.

CDR3 region: CASSKGRAETGEQYF. DNA of the CDR3: TGCGCCAGCAGCAAAGGGAGAGCTGAGACGGGCGAGCAGTACTTC. The gene calls are TRBV5-1 and TRBJ2-7, with a possible D match to TRBD2 (5 bases). V lost 4 bases and J lost 6, with 20 bases in between. This CDR3 region has 15 residues. Per the germline V gene, CDR1 is SGHRS and CDR2 is YFSETQ.